The clone carrying this T cell receptor (beta chain) was seen many times. This CDR3 contains 16 residues. The V gene lost 2 bases and the J gene lost 0 bases, with 12 bases spanning the gap. Per the germline V gene, CDR1 is MNHEY and CDR2 is SVGEGT. This record belongs to a study of early T cells in non-severe SARS-CoV-2 infection. Background on the study: Sequencing of bulk RNA from unsorted whole blood was done, without chain pairing.

Researchers attached unique molecular identifiers to individual cDNA molecules. MiXCR, applied by TCRdb to the 5' RACE reads, yields one record per CDR3 protein. Among about 83,000 distinct CDR3 sequences, under 11% were seen once, and the ten largest hold approximately 8%. Here the sequenced sample was whole blood, taken at baseline. V usage is TRBV6-2 or TRBV6-3 and J usage is TRBJ2-3; D might be TRBD1 (6 bases). This TCR came from an adult who was a healthcare worker with PCR-confirmed SARS-CoV-2 infection or an uninfected control (not recorded which). CDR3 in DNA: TGTGCCAGCAGTTACGGTGGTGGGGGCAGCACAGATACGCAGTATTTT. This codes for CASSYGGGGSTDTQYF.